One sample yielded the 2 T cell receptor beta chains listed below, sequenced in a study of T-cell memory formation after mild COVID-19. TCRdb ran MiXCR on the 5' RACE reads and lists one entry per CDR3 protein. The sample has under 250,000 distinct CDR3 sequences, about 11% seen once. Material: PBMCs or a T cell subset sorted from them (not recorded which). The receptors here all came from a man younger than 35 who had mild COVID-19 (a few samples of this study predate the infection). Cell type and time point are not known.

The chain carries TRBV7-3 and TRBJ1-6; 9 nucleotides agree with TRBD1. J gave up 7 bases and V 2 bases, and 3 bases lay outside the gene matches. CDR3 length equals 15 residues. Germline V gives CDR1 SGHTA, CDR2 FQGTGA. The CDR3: CASSLLGTGNSPLHF. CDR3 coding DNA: TGTGCCAGCAGCTTACTCGGGACAGGGAATTCACCCCTCCACTTT.

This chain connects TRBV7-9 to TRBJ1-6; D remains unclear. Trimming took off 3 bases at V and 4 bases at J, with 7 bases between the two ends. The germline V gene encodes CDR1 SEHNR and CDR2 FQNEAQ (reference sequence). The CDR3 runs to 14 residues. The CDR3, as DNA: TGTGCCAGCAGCTTGTCACAGTATAATTCACCCCTCCACTTT. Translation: CASSLSQYNSPLHF.